A selection of T cell receptor beta chains follows, all from one sample in a study of blood T cell repertoires in COVID-19. Measured with immunoSEQ multiplex PCR; TCRdb has only the in-frame clones, and not every one. Of 65,000 to 75,000 clones detected, roughly 81% appear once; the ten largest clones hold 15% to 17%. Source material: peripheral blood. These receptor sequences come from a man older than 75 with acute or convalescent COVID-19. Each CDR3 is given with its conserved first and last residue. Fields, in order: V gene, J gene, D gene, clone size, CDR3 DNA, CDR3 protein. D genes are given only for firm matches. Only some rows state a clone size, as once, few, many or a class for expanded clones.

TRBV30	TRBJ1-5	TRBD1	.	TGTGCCTGGAGCCGGACAGGGAATCAGCCCCAGCATTTT	CAWSRTGNQPQHF
TRBV19	TRBJ2-2	.	.	TGTGCCAGTAAGGGGGGGGTGAACACCGGGGAGCTGTTTTTT	CASKGGVNTGELFF
TRBV5-5	TRBJ1-2	.	.	TGTGCCAGCAGCCCGGGGGGTTCTAGCTATGGCTACACCTTC	CASSPGGSSYGYTF
TRBV18	TRBJ2-3	.	.	TGTGCCAGCTCACCTCCAAGCACAGATACGCAGTATTTT	CASSPPSTDTQYF
TRBV6-4	TRBJ1-1	TRBD1	.	TGTGCCAGCAGAAAAGGACAGGGGTCCACTGAAGCTTTCTTT	CASRKGQGSTEAFF
TRBV7-9	TRBJ1-5	.	.	TGTGCCAGCAGCTTCGGGAGGGCCTTGAATCAGCCCCAGCATTTT	CASSFGRALNQPQHF
TRBV5-6	TRBJ1-2	.	.	TGTGCCAGCAGAAAACTAATCTATGGCTACACCTTC	CASRKLIYGYTF
TRBV18	TRBJ1-2	.	.	TGTGCCAGCTCCCCCGACCTTAGCGGCTACACCTTC	CASSPDLSGYTF
TRBV2	TRBJ2-2	TRBD1	once	TGTGCCAGCAGTGGACAGGGCGTCGGAACCGGGGAGCTGTTTTTT	CASSGQGVGTGELFF
TRBV28	TRBJ2-2	.	once	TGTGCCAGCAGTTCCCCCCCTGGAGCCGGGGAGCTGTTTTTT	CASSSPPGAGELFF
TRBV6-1	TRBJ2-1	.	.	TGTGCCAGCAGGGAAGGAGGGTTAGCGGTGCAGTTCTTC	CASREGGLAVQFF
TRBV7-3	TRBJ2-5	TRBD2	.	TGTGCCAGCAGCTTACCCCTGGGAGGGATGGAGACCCAGTACTTC	CASSLPLGGMETQYF
TRBV18	TRBJ1-5	.	.	TGTGCCAGCTCACCCTATTCTAATCAGCCCCAGCATTTT	CASSPYSNQPQHF
TRBV15	TRBJ2-1	.	.	TGTGCCACCAGCAGAGCGGGTAGGGGATCTAATGAGCAGTTCTTC	CATSRAGRGSNEQFF
TRBV2	TRBJ1-2	.	.	TGTGCCAGCAGGGAGTCCGCGGGACTGAGCTATGGCTACACCTTC	CASRESAGLSYGYTF
TRBV19	TRBJ1-1	.	few	TGTGCCAGTAGTATAGTGTGGCAACCATCCACTGAAGCTTTCTTT	CASSIVWQPSTEAFF
TRBV6-5	TRBJ2-7	TRBD2	many	TGTGCCAGCAGGGCGGGACTAAGTCCCTACGAGCAGTACTTC	CASRAGLSPYEQYF
TRBV19	TRBJ1-5	TRBD1	few	TGTGCCAGTAGTGAGGGACAGGGGGCAGTTCAGCCCCAGCATTTT	CASSEGQGAVQPQHF
TRBV6-5	TRBJ1-6	.	.	TGTGCCAGCATGGAGCGGCCAATTAATTCACCCCTCCACTTT	CASMERPINSPLHF
TRBV7-2	TRBJ2-3	.	.	TGTGCCAGCAGCTTGGCCCTAGGGGGAGCTGGCACAGATACGCAGTATTTT	CASSLALGGAGTDTQYF
TRBV6-5	TRBJ2-5	.	.	TGTGCCAGCAGTTCCGCAACGGGGACCCAGTACTTC	CASSSATGTQYF
TRBV14	TRBJ2-1	.	.	TGTGCCAGCAGCCAAGTGTCGGGGGGCGAGCAGTTCTTC	CASSQVSGGEQFF
TRBV7-9	TRBJ2-1	TRBD2	.	TGTGCCAGCAGCGTGACTAGCGGGGTATCCTACAATGAGCAGTTCTTC	CASSVTSGVSYNEQFF
TRBV6-2/TRBV6-3	TRBJ1-1	TRBD1	.	TGTGCCAGCAGTTACGGGGGTGACAGGGATGAAGCTTTCTTT	CASSYGGDRDEAFF
TRBV6-1	TRBJ1-2	.	.	TGTGCCAGCAGTGAGGGGAGAACCTATGGCTACACCTTC	CASSEGRTYGYTF
TRBV7-2	TRBJ1-5	.	once	TGTGCCAGCAGCCCCGGACTTTATAGCAATCAGCCCCAGCATTTT	CASSPGLYSNQPQHF
TRBV11-2	TRBJ1-4	.	.	TGTGCCAGCAGCTCGCCCCCCGGAGGGCAAAAACTGTTTTTT	CASSSPPGGQKLFF
TRBV6-6	TRBJ2-3	TRBD2	.	TGTGCCAGCGGAACTCGGGGGGGCACAGATACGCAGTATTTT	CASGTRGGTDTQYF
TRBV7-9	TRBJ1-2	TRBD1	.	TGTGCCAGCAGCTTAAGTTTGACAGGGAGCTATGGCTACACCTTC	CASSLSLTGSYGYTF
TRBV7-2	TRBJ2-1	TRBD2	.	TGTGCCAGCAGCTCCGGGACTAGCGGGAGACGGGAGCAGTTCTTC	CASSSGTSGRREQFF
TRBV6-6	TRBJ1-1	.	.	TGTGCCAGCAGCACAAGGAACACTGAAGCTTTCTTT	CASSTRNTEAFF
TRBV25-1	TRBJ2-3	TRBD2	.	TGTGCCAGCAGTGAAACTAGCGGGGGGAAGCCAGATACGCAGTATTTT	CASSETSGGKPDTQYF
TRBV27	TRBJ2-7	.	.	TGTGCCAGCAAAATAATTGGGGAGAGCTTTTACGAGCAGTACTTC	CASKIIGESFYEQYF
TRBV5-1	TRBJ2-7	TRBD1	many	TGCGCCAGCAGCCCGACCGGGACAGGACACTACGAGCAGTACTTC	CASSPTGTGHYEQYF
TRBV29-1	TRBJ2-2	.	.	TGCAGCGTCTCGGGACAACTGAACACCGGGGAGCTGTTTTTT	CSVSGQLNTGELFF
TRBV2	TRBJ2-1	TRBD1	.	TGTGCCAGCAGTGCCGGGACAGGGGGCTTCAATGAGCAGTTCTTC	CASSAGTGGFNEQFF
TRBV4-3	TRBJ1-5	.	.	TGCGCCAGCAGCCAAGGGTCAGTCAATCAGCCCCAGCATTTT	CASSQGSVNQPQHF
TRBV2	TRBJ2-3	TRBD2	.	TGTGCCAGCAGGCCACTAGCGGGCCCTGAGGATACGCAGTATTTT	CASRPLAGPEDTQYF
TRBV11-1	TRBJ2-7	.	.	TGTGCCAGCAGCCTACTGGGGCTCTCCGAGCAGTACTTC	CASSLLGLSEQYF
TRBV18	TRBJ1-5	.	many	TGTGCCAGCTCACCCGGTTCCGATCAGCCCCAGCATTTT	CASSPGSDQPQHF
TRBV27	TRBJ2-1	.	few	TGTGCCAGCAGTCGCCCGACAAAGGAGCAGTTCTTC	CASSRPTKEQFF
TRBV10-3	TRBJ1-1	TRBD1	few	TGTGCCATCAGTGATGGTACAGGGGGTCGGAGGACTGAAGCTTTCTTT	CAISDGTGGRRTEAFF